A single sample is the source of the 20 T cell receptor beta chains below, sequenced in a study of graft-versus-host responses after intestinal transplantation. Their cognate antigens are unknown. Sequencing used immunoSEQ multiplex PCR; TCRdb keeps in-frame clones, though not all of them. The table lists some 100,000 clones, roughly 92% of them singletons, with around 0.07% in the top ten. The sequencing used unstimulated CD8+ T cells sorted from spleen or lymph node cells, collected before transplant. All receptors come from a human donor who was the organ donor for an intestinal transplant.

The rearrangement links TRBV30 to TRBJ2-3; TRBD2 agrees at 8 bases. The germline V gene encodes CDR1 GTSNPN and CDR2 SVGIG (reference sequence). Trimming took 0 bases from V and 3 from J; bases not matched to a gene: 5. This CDR3 spans 15 amino acids. The CDR3 here is CAWSVLSGRTDTQYF. CDR3 in DNA: TGTGCCTGGAGTGTACTGAGCGGGAGAACAGATACGCAGTATTTT. Looking up the rest from reference TRBV30 and TRBJ2-3 gives the full variable domain: SQTIHQWPATLVQPVGSPLSLECTVEGTSNPNLYWYRQAAGRGLQLLFYSVGIGQISSEVPQNLSASRPQDRQFILSSKKLLLSDSGFYLCAWSVLSGRTDTQYFGPGTRLTVL.

The V call is TRBV2, the J call TRBJ2-1; 7 nucleotides line up with TRBD1. The V segment lost 2 bases and the J segment 4 bases; nucleotides outside the gene matches: 8. Germline V CDR1 and CDR2: SNHLY, FYNNEI. This CDR3 has 16 amino acids. The CDR3 bases are TGTGCCAGCAGTGAATGGATGGGCAGGGGGTACAATGAGCAGTTCTTC. This codes for CASSEWMGRGYNEQFF.

The V gene is TRBV5-4, the J gene TRBJ2-4; no definite D call. Germline CDR1 SGHNT, CDR2 YYREEE (reference sequence). Trimming took 4 bases from V and 4 from J, leaving 6 bases between them. This CDR3 spans 12 amino acids. This CDR3 reads CASSDEKNIQYF. The DNA for the CDR3 is TGTGCCAGCAGCGATGAGAAAAACATTCAGTACTTC. Full variable domain (missing parts from reference TRBV5-4 and TRBJ2-4): ETGVTQSPTHLIKTRGQQVTLRCSSQSGHNTVSWYQQALGQGPQFIFQYYREEENGRGNFPPRFSGLQFPNYSSELNVNALELDDSALYLCASSDEKNIQYFGAGTRLSVL.

V gene TRBV6-1 combines with J gene TRBJ2-1; 10 bases line up with TRBD2. The ends lost 6 bases at V and 8 bases at J; junction bases unmatched: 10. This CDR3 is 15 amino acids long. Germline lookup yields CDR1 MNHNS and CDR2 SASEGT. The CDR3 sequence: CASRKDSGGIYEQFF. CDR3 DNA sequence: TGTGCCAGCAGAAAAGATAGCGGGGGGATTTATGAGCAGTTCTTC.

J is TRBJ1-2 and V is TRBV9; possibly TRBD1 for D (5 bases). The CDR3 runs to 12 residues. V shed 1 base and J shed 6 bases, with 7 bases lying between them. CDR1 SGDLS and CDR2 YYNGEE come from the germline V gene. The CDR3 sequence is CASSVWGDGYTF. For the CDR3, the DNA is TGTGCCAGCAGCGTATGGGGGGATGGCTACACCTTC.

The chain has TRBV4-1 and TRBJ1-1, with D unclear. Germline V gives CDR1 MGHRA, CDR2 YSYEKL. V gave up 0 bases and J gave up 0 bases, with 8 bases separating them. The CDR3 is 15 residues long. The CDR3 DNA reads TGCGCCAGCAGCCAAGATCCCGGGTTGAACACTGAAGCTTTCTTT. Protein product: CASSQDPGLNTEAFF.

This clone was recorded once. This sequence joins TRBV28 and TRBJ2-4; D perhaps matches TRBD2 (6 bases). Per germline, CDR1 MDHEN and CDR2 SYDVKM. The germline V and J ends were trimmed by 6 bases and 7 bases, with 16 bases remaining between them. The CDR3 loop spans 14 amino acids. The DNA for the CDR3 is TGTGCCAGCAGCCCCCGAGGAGGGGACAACATTCAGTACTTC. It yields the protein CASSPRGGDNIQYF. Based on the CDR3 plus reference TRBV28 and TRBJ2-4, the full variable domain is DVKVTQSSRYLVKRTGEKVFLECVQDMDHENMFWYRQDPGLGLRLIYFSYDVKMKEKGDIPEGYSVSREKKERFSLILESASTNQTSMYLCASSPRGGDNIQYFGAGTRLSVL.

This sequence joins TRBV6-5 and TRBJ1-2; D remains unclear. Trimming took off 1 base at V and 7 bases at J, with 16 bases between the two ends. The CDR3 runs to 15 residues. CDR1 and CDR2 (germline): MNHEY, SVGAGI. The chain's CDR3 is CASSYFPSYEGGYTF. As DNA, the CDR3 is TGTGCCAGCAGTTACTTCCCCTCTTATGAGGGTGGCTACACCTTC.

This chain connects TRBV7-6 to TRBJ2-7; D possibly corresponds to TRBD1 (6 bases). Trimming took 11 bases from V and 6 from J, leaving 20 bases between them. The CDR3 is made up of 13 amino acids. The germline V gene has CDR1 SGHVS and CDR2 FNYEAQ. The DNA for the CDR3 is TGTGCCTCCTCCGGGACACCGGCGGGCGAGCAGTACTTC. This codes for CASSGTPAGEQYF. Full variable domain (remainder filled in from reference TRBV7-6 and TRBJ2-7): GAGVSQSPRYKVTKRGQDVALRCDPISGHVSLYWYRQALGQGPEFLTYFNYEAQQDKSGLPNDRFSAERPEGSISTLTIQRTEQRDSAMYRCASSGTPAGEQYFGPGTRLTVT.

The chain uses TRBV2 and TRBJ1-5, with D perhaps TRBD1 (6 bases). Germline CDR1 reads SNHLY; CDR2 reads FYNNEI. V dropped 6 bases and J dropped 3 bases, with 12 bases sitting between them. This CDR3 comprises 14 residues. The CDR3 DNA sequence: TGTGCCAGCAGCGGGACACGGACCAATCAGCCCCAGCATTTT. Encoded protein: CASSGTRTNQPQHF.

This chain uses TRBV19 with TRBJ1-5; a possible D gene is TRBD1 (6 bases). CDR1 and CDR2 from the germline V gene are LNHDA and SQIVND (reference sequence). Trimming shortened V by 0 bases and J by 9 bases, and 18 bases separated the two germline ends. This CDR3 has 16 residues. CDR3 DNA: TGTGCCAGTAGTATAGAACGCGACAGGCTGGATCGGCCCCAGCATTTT. Amino acids: CASSIERDRLDRPQHF.

The chain uses TRBV28 and TRBJ2-5; 10 bases are a match to TRBD2. TRBJ2-7 matches the DNA end more closely, so the J call is doubtful. Germline CDR1 reads MDHEN; CDR2 reads SYDVKM. This CDR3 comprises 14 residues. CDR3 coding DNA: TGTGCCAGCAAGGGACTAGCGAGAGCCTACGAGCAGTACTTC. Residues: CASKGLARAYEQYF.

V is TRBV6-4 and J is TRBJ2-1, with 12 nucleotides matching TRBD2. Looked up from germline, CDR1 is MRHNA and CDR2 is SNTAGT. The V gene end was trimmed by 3 bases and the J gene end by 6 bases; junction bases not matched to a gene: 0. This CDR3 has 14 amino acids. The CDR3 loop reads CASSETSGSNEQFF. The CDR3 coding sequence is TGTGCCAGCAGTGAGACTAGCGGGAGCAATGAGCAGTTCTTC.

V gene TRBV5-4 combines with J gene TRBJ1-2; D ambiguous. V lost 0 bases and J 7 bases, leaving 13 bases between the germline ends. Germline-derived CDR1 and CDR2 are SGHNT and YYREEE (reference sequence). This CDR3 contains 14 residues. The CDR3 here is CASSLGRSGGGYTF. The CDR3 DNA sequence: TGTGCCAGCAGCTTGGGAAGGTCAGGAGGTGGCTACACCTTC.

The J gene is TRBJ2-3, the V gene TRBV7-9, with 10 bases matching TRBD2. The CDR3 runs 14 residues. Looked up from germline, CDR1 is SEHNR and CDR2 is FQNEAQ (reference sequence). The junction had 4 bases not matched to a gene; V was cut back by 6 bases and J by 4 bases. The DNA for the CDR3 is TGTGCCAGCAGTTCCGGACTAGCGGCAGATACGCAGTATTTT. Protein: CASSSGLAADTQYF.

This rearrangement joins TRBV19 to TRBJ1-2; D is unresolved. The germline gives CDR1 LNHDA, CDR2 SQIVND (reference sequence). Trimming removed 3 bases from V and 1 base from J, with 9 bases in between. This CDR3 spans 14 amino acids. This chain's CDR3 is CASSMSEYNYGYTF. The CDR3 nucleotides read TGTGCCAGTAGTATGAGCGAGTATAACTATGGCTACACCTTC.

The chain is built from TRBV6-5 and TRBJ1-1; D call uncertain. This CDR3 is 14 amino acids long. Germline V gene data show CDR1 as MNHEY and CDR2 as SVGAGI. V lost 2 bases and J lost 1, with 8 bases in between. CDR3 DNA: TGTGCCAGCAGTTACCAGTCAGGGAACACTGAAGCTTTCTTT. Encoded protein: CASSYQSGNTEAFF.

This chain connects TRBV11-2 to TRBJ2-1, with 14 positions matching TRBD2. The germline gives CDR1 SGHAT, CDR2 FQNNGV. CDR3 length equals 17 residues. The V segment lost 5 bases and the J segment 0 bases; nucleotides outside the gene matches: 3. CDR3 amino acids: CASSTGTSGGSYNEQFF. The CDR3 DNA reads TGTGCCAGCAGCACAGGGACTAGCGGGGGCTCCTACAATGAGCAGTTCTTC. Variable domain in full (rest from reference TRBV11-2 and TRBJ2-1): EAGVAQSPRYKIIEKRQSVAFWCNPISGHATLYWYQQILGQGPKLLIQFQNNGVVDDSQLPKDRFSAERLKGVDSTLKIQPAKLEDSAVYLCASSTGTSGGSYNEQFFGPGTRLTVL.

With respect to this clone: No conserved phenylalanine or tryptophan is present at the end of the CDR3, so a read error is the likely explanation. The limits of the CDR3 on the DNA are not certain, so only TCRdb's listed CDR3 is given. The chain is built from TRBV14 and TRBJ2-3; the listed D gene, TRBD2, was not tested against the DNA. The CDR3 comprises 13 residues, both ends counted. Germline CDR1 SGHDN, CDR2 FVKESK. CDR3 residues: CASSHAGGLALFK.

The genes are TRBV29-1 and TRBJ2-1, with D maybe TRBD2 (6 bases). This CDR3 spans 12 amino acids. The V end was cut by 6 bases, the J end by 2 bases, with 8 bases between. CDR1 and CDR2 from the germline V gene are SQVTM and ANQGSEA. CDR3 DNA sequence: TGCAGCGTCGGGACTGCCTACAATGAGCAGTTCTTC. Amino acids: CSVGTAYNEQFF.